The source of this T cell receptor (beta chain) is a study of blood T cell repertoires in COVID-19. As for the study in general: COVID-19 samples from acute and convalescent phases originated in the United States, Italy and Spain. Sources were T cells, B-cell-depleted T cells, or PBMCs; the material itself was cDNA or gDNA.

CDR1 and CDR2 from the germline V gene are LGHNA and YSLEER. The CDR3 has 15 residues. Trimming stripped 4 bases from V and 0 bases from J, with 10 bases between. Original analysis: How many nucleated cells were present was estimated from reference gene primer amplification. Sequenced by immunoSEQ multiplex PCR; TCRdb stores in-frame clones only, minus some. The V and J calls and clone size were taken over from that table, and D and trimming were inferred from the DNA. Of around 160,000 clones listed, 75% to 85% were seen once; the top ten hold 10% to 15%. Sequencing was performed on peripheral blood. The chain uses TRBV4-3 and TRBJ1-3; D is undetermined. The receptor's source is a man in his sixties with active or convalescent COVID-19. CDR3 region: CASSRAISSGNTIYF. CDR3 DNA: TGCGCCAGCAGCCGAGCCATTAGCTCTGGAAACACCATATATTTT.